One sample yielded the 27 T cell receptor beta chains listed below, sequenced in a study of liver allograft versus peripheral blood T cells. About the research overall: Transplanted livers held T cell receptor repertoires, and these were compared with repertoires in recipients' peripheral blood.

Via MiXCR, TCRdb re-called the reads, giving one row per CDR3 protein. The sample has roughly 13,000 distinct CDR3 sequences, roughly 20% seen once. The receptors derive from a human patient who had a liver transplant. The graft donor may be the source of some T cells.

This clonotype was counted many times. The J gene is TRBJ1-6, the V gene TRBV7-9; D is ambiguous. V lost 5 bases and J 10 bases, leaving 6 bases between the germline ends. CDR3 size: 11 residues. Per the germline V gene, CDR1 is SEHNR and CDR2 is FQNEAQ (reference sequence). CDR3 protein: CASSLVSPLHF. Written as DNA, the CDR3 is TGTGCCAGCAGCCTAGTATCACCCCTCCACTTT.

Written as DNA, the CDR3 is TGCAGTGCTAGAGGGGACAGGGGGATGCTTGGCTACACCTTC. It yields the protein CSARGDRGMLGYTF. This sequence joins TRBV20-1 and TRBJ1-2, with TRBD1 matching 11 bases. After removal of 1 base from V and 7 bases from J, the junction contained 5 bases not matched to a gene. Germline values: CDR1 DFQATT, CDR2 SNEGSKA (reference sequence). CDR3 length: 14 amino acids.

This clonotype was seen ten or more times. The rearrangement uses TRBV7-9 and TRBJ1-3; 8 nucleotides line up with TRBD1. The CDR3 has 14 amino acids. The trim removed 5 bases at V and 3 bases at J, leaving 3 bases unmatched. Per germline, CDR1 SEHNR and CDR2 FQNEAQ (reference sequence). CDR3 nucleotide sequence: TGTGCCAGCAGCCGGACAGGGCTTGGAAACACCATATATTTT. Translated, it gives CASSRTGLGNTIYF.

This clonotype was recorded a few times. This chain joins TRBV12-3 or TRBV12-4 and TRBJ1-1, with D perhaps TRBD1 (6 bases). The CDR3 is made up of 14 amino acids. V was shortened by 3 bases and J by 1 base, with 9 bases between the two germline ends. This CDR3 reads CASSFLGGNTEAFF. In DNA form, the CDR3 reads TGTGCCAGCAGTTTCCTAGGGGGGAACACTGAAGCTTTCTTT.

This chain joins TRBV20-1 and TRBJ2-7, with 7 nucleotides matching TRBD2. The length of the CDR3 is 15 residues. Germline CDR1 DFQATT, CDR2 SNEGSKA (reference sequence). J gave up 0 bases and V 2 bases, and 7 bases lay outside the gene matches. CDR3 sequence reads: CSARLPGGSSYEQYF. The CDR3 nucleotides are TGCAGTGCTAGACTGCCCGGGGGGAGCTCCTACGAGCAGTACTTC.

This clonotype is categorized as medium-sized. V is TRBV18 and J is TRBJ2-1; D call uncertain. Germline V CDR1 and CDR2: KGHSH, LQKENI. This CDR3 has 14 residues. Trimming removed 3 bases at V and 4 bases at J, with 10 bases between. CDR3 residues: CASSPWQEYNEQFF. CDR3 in DNA: TGTGCCAGCTCACCGTGGCAGGAGTACAATGAGCAGTTCTTC.

Concerning this clonotype: A far larger clone is just one base off, so this is likely a read error. This chain joins TRBV6-5 and TRBJ2-1; D perhaps matches TRBD2 (5 bases). Trimming left V 5 bases short and J 5 bases short, with 19 bases between. This CDR3 region has 16 residues. Germline V lookup: CDR1 MNHEY, CDR2 SVGAGI. CDR3 region: CASSGRGPSNHNEQFF. CDR3 nucleotides: TGTGCCAGCAGTGGGAGAGGGCCTTCAAACCACAATGAGCAGTTCTTC.

This clonotype came up a few times. The chain links TRBV5-6 to TRBJ2-2; D possibly matches TRBD1 or TRBD2 (6 bases each). Trimming took off 4 bases at V and 9 bases at J, with 10 bases between the two ends. Germline CDR1 reads SGHDT; CDR2 reads YYEEEE. The CDR3 is 12 residues long. DNA of the CDR3: TGTGCCAGCAGCCCGGGGGCCCGGGAGCTGTTTTTT. Its protein is CASSPGARELFF.

This chain links TRBV20-1 with TRBJ1-6, with 7 positions matching TRBD1. This CDR3 is built from 13 residues. Looked up from germline, CDR1 is DFQATT and CDR2 is SNEGSKA (reference sequence). V was pared by 6 bases and J by 3 bases, with 2 bases of the junction left unmatched. CDR3 DNA sequence: TGCAGTGCCCGGGACAGCTATAATTCACCCCTCCACTTT. It yields the protein CSARDSYNSPLHF.

This clonotype showed up just a few times. The rearrangement uses TRBV7-9 and TRBJ1-4; tentative D call: TRBD1 (5 bases). Between the trimmed V and J ends, which lost 4 bases and 10 bases, there was a span of 22 bases. The CDR3 covers 16 residues. CDR1 and CDR2 (germline): SEHNR, FQNEAQ (reference sequence). The CDR3 loop reads CASSSKPGTGHGKLFF. The CDR3 nucleotides are TGTGCCAGCAGCTCGAAGCCCGGGACCGGACACGGAAAACTGTTTTTT.

The rearrangement uses TRBV19 and TRBJ2-7; 8 bases line up with TRBD2. V lost 4 bases to trimming and J lost 3 bases; unmatched junction nucleotides: 8. Germline V CDR1 and CDR2: LNHDA, SQIVND (reference sequence). This CDR3 contains 15 residues. The DNA for the CDR3 is TGTGCCAGTAGTACTGTGGCCGCGGGGGGCTACGAGCAGTACTTC. This codes for CASSTVAAGGYEQYF.

The chain links TRBV14 to TRBJ1-2; D gene unclear. The V gene's germline CDR1 is SGHDN and CDR2 FVKESK. Deletions cut 4 bases from V and 2 bases from J, with 14 bases between. The CDR3 has 15 amino acids. For the CDR3, the DNA is TGTGCCAGCAGCCCTAACTGGCAGGCCAACTATGGCTACACCTTC. It translates to CASSPNWQANYGYTF.

The chain couples TRBV5-1 to TRBJ2-1, with D hard to call. The germline CDR1 and CDR2 sequences are SGHRS and YFSETQ. The V gene lost 4 bases and the J gene lost 10 bases, with 15 bases spanning the gap. The length of the CDR3 is 13 residues. The CDR3 spells CASSPGSNREQFF. The CDR3 DNA sequence: TGCGCCAGCAGCCCAGGATCTAATAGAGAGCAGTTCTTC. Together with reference TRBV5-1 and TRBJ2-1, the CDR3 gives the full variable domain: KAGVTQTPRYLIKTRGQQVTLSCSPISGHRSVSWYQQTPGQGLQFLFEYFSETQRNKGNFPGRFSGRQFSNSRSEMNVSTLELGDSALYLCASSPGSNREQFFGPGTRLTVL.

The chain employs TRBV6-5 and TRBJ1-4; 7 bases are shared with TRBD1. The CDR3 is made up of 13 amino acids. Germline CDR1 reads MNHEY; CDR2 reads SVGAGI. Germline trimming cut 4 bases from V and 5 bases from J; bases unmatched to any gene: 1. The CDR3 protein is CASSFRGNEKLFF. CDR3 nucleotide sequence: TGTGCCAGCAGTTTCAGGGGGAATGAAAAACTGTTTTTT.

The CDR3 coding sequence is TGTGCCAGCAGATCCGGAGGGGGACAGGGTGACACTGAAGCTTTCTTT. Amino acid sequence: CASRSGGGQGDTEAFF. J is TRBJ1-1 and V is TRBV5-4; 9 bases match TRBD1. This CDR3 comprises 16 residues. J was trimmed by 3 bases and V by 5 bases; bases with no gene match: 11. Germline V gene data show CDR1 as SGHNT and CDR2 as YYREEE (reference sequence).

This clonotype is categorized as medium-sized. The chain uses TRBV5-6 and TRBJ1-5; D not certain. The V gene lost 4 bases and the J gene lost 6 bases, with 14 bases spanning the gap. The CDR3 has 14 amino acids. Germline assignment: CDR1 SGHDT and CDR2 YYEEEE. CDR3 in amino acids: CASSVLGRGQPQHF. The DNA for the CDR3 is TGTGCCAGCAGCGTCCTGGGCCGGGGTCAGCCCCAGCATTTT. Together with reference TRBV5-6 and TRBJ1-5, the CDR3 gives the full variable domain: DAGVTQSPTHLIKTRGQQVTLRCSPKSGHDTVSWYQQALGQGPQFIFQYYEEEERQRGNFPDRFSGHQFPNYSSELNVNALLLGDSALYLCASSVLGRGQPQHFGDGTRLSIL.

This chain links TRBV6-2 or TRBV6-3 with TRBJ2-2, with D perhaps TRBD1 or TRBD2 (5 bases each). The germline V gene has CDR1 MNHEY and CDR2 SVGEGT. The CDR3 is made up of 16 amino acids. V was trimmed by 4 bases and J by 1 base, leaving 13 bases between them. The CDR3 coding sequence is TGTGCCAGCAGTTCTGGGTTGAGGGGGAACACCGGGGAGCTGTTTTTT. Amino acids: CASSSGLRGNTGELFF.

A note on this clonotype: Sequence at one end of the junction differs from germline and may be a read error. The chain joins TRBV19 to TRBJ2-1; D is unresolved. The CDR3 is 13 residues long. Germline CDR1 and CDR2: LNHDA and SQIVND (reference sequence). CDR3 region: CAISTYSYNEQFF. CDR3 nucleotides: TGTGCCATTAGTACTTACAGTTACAATGAGCAGTTCTTC.

In its sample, this clonotype is medium-sized (0.01 to 0.1%). This chain uses TRBV6-6 with TRBJ1-1, with D possibly TRBD1 on 5 matching bases. The CDR3 sequence is 15 residues long. Germline V CDR1 and CDR2: MNHNY, SVGAGI (reference sequence). Trimming took off 6 bases at V and 0 bases at J, with 14 bases between the two ends. CDR3 region: CASSFRTPLNTEAFF. CDR3 nucleotides: TGTGCCAGCAGCTTTAGGACACCTTTGAACACTGAAGCTTTCTTT.

This clonotype was seen a handful of times. This chain joins TRBV19 and TRBJ2-1; tentatively, D is TRBD2 (6 bases). Trimming removed 5 bases at V and 10 bases at J, with 12 bases between. CDR3 length: 12 residues. From germline, CDR1 is LNHDA and CDR2 SQIVND (reference sequence). The DNA for the CDR3 is TGTGCCAGTAGTTTGGGACTCGAGGAGCAGTTCTTC. It specifies CASSLGLEEQFF.

The chain combines TRBV6-2 or TRBV6-3 with TRBJ2-5; TRBD1 matches at 11 bases. V trimming: 2 bases; J trimming: 0 bases; junction bases outside the gene matches: 5. The CDR3 extends over 17 amino acids. The germline gives CDR1 MNHEY, CDR2 SVGEGT. The CDR3 sequence is CASSYPWGQGDQETQYF. The CDR3 nucleotides are TGTGCCAGCAGTTACCCCTGGGGACAGGGGGACCAAGAGACCCAGTACTTC.

This clonotype occurred a few times. V is TRBV19 and J is TRBJ1-1, with D tentatively TRBD1 (6 bases). Per the germline V gene, CDR1 is LNHDA and CDR2 is SQIVND (reference sequence). This CDR3 is built from 15 residues. Between the trimmed V and J ends, which lost 5 bases and 1 base, there was a span of 14 bases. The CDR3, as DNA: TGTGCCAGTAGTCCCCGGGGGGCTACGAACACTGAAGCTTTCTTT. Translation: CASSPRGATNTEAFF.

Relative to its sample, this clonotype is medium-sized. The genes are TRBV6-6 and TRBJ1-5; D remains unclear. The germline V and J ends were trimmed by 3 bases and 6 bases, with 12 bases remaining between them. Germline values: CDR1 MNHNY, CDR2 SVGAGI (reference sequence). The CDR3 is 14 residues long. As DNA, the CDR3 is TGTGCCAGCAGTTATGTCGGGTCAGGTCAGCCCCAGCATTTT. It is translated as CASSYVGSGQPQHF.

This clonotype was seen ten or more times. This chain links TRBV7-2 with TRBJ1-3; D perhaps matches TRBD1 (6 bases). CDR3 length equals 14 residues. Germline-derived CDR1 and CDR2 are SGHTA and FQGNSA. V shed 4 bases and J shed 2 bases, with 9 bases lying between them. In nucleotides, the CDR3 is TGTGCCAGCAGCTCCCGGGACACTGGAAACACCATATATTTT. It encodes CASSSRDTGNTIYF.

The V and J genes are TRBV9 and TRBJ1-1; D remains ambiguous. Germline V lookup: CDR1 SGDLS, CDR2 YYNGEE. Trimming removed 1 base at V and 1 base at J, with 8 bases between. The CDR3 sequence is 14 residues long. As DNA, the CDR3 is TGTGCCAGCAGCGTAATCCAGGAGAACACTGAAGCTTTCTTT. Protein sequence: CASSVIQENTEAFF.

This clonotype appeared many times. V is TRBV27 and J is TRBJ1-2; TRBD1 agrees at 7 bases. Germline CDR1 and CDR2: MNHEY and SMNVEV (reference sequence). The V and J ends lost 5 bases and 8 bases, in that order; junction bases with no gene match: 8. This CDR3 has 13 residues. CDR3 loop: CASSPTTGSGYTF. Written as DNA, the CDR3 is TGTGCCAGCAGTCCCACGACAGGGAGCGGCTACACCTTC.

The V and J genes are TRBV6-6 and TRBJ2-2; D not certain. Germline V gene lookup returns CDR1 MNHNY and CDR2 SVGAGI (reference sequence). The length of the CDR3 is 13 residues. Trimming cost V 2 bases and J 10 bases, with 11 bases left between them. CDR3 DNA: TGTGCCAGCAGTTACAGACCGGGTCAGGAGCTGTTTTTT. Translated, it gives CASSYRPGQELFF.